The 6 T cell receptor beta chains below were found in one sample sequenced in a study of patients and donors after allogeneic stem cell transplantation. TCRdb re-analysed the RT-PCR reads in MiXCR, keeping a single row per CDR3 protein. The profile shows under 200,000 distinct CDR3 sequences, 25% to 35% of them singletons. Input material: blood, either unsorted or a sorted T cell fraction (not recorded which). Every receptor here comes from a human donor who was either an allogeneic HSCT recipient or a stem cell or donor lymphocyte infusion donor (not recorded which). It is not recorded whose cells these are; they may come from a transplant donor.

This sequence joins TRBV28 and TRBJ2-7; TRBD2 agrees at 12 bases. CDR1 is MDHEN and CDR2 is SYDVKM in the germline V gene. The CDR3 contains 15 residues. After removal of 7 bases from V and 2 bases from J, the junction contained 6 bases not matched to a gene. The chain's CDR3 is CASTPGLAGTYEQYF. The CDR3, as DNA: TGTGCCAGCACCCCCGGACTAGCGGGAACCTACGAGCAGTACTTC.

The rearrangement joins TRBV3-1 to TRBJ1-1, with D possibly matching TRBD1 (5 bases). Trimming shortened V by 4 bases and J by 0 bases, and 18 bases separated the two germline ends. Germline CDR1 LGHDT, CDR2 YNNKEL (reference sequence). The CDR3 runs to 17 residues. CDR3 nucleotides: TGTGCCAGCAGCCTCCGGGGGGTACTTTACATGAACACTGAAGCTTTCTTT. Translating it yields CASSLRGVLYMNTEAFF.

CDR3 DNA: TGTGCCAGCAGTCCTACCCCGGGGCGGGACACAGATACGCAGTATTTT. It codes for CASSPTPGRDTDTQYF. V is TRBV12-3 or TRBV12-4 and J is TRBJ2-3, with a possible D match to TRBD2 (6 bases). The CDR3 has 16 residues. V was shortened by 5 bases and J by 2 bases, with 17 bases between the two germline ends.

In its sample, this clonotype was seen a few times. The CDR3 DNA sequence: TGTGCCATCAGGGACAGGGAGCCCCCCCAATATGAGCAGTTCTTC. It encodes CAIRDREPPQYEQFF. This sequence joins TRBV10-3 and TRBJ2-1, with 8 bases lining up with TRBD1. The junction had 12 bases not matched to a gene; V was cut back by 6 bases and J by 8 bases. The germline V gene encodes CDR1 ENHRY and CDR2 SYGVKD. The CDR3 sequence is 15 residues long.

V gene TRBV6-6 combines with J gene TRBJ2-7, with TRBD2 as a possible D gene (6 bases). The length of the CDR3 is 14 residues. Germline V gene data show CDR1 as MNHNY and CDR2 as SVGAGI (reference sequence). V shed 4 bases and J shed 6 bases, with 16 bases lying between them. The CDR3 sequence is CASSLRREWIEQYF. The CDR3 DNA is TGTGCCAGCAGTTTGAGGCGGGAATGGATCGAGCAGTACTTC.

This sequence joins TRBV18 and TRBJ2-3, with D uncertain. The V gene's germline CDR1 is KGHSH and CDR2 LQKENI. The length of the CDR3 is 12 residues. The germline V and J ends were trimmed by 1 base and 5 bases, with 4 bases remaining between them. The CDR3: CASSPLLDTQYF. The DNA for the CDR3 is TGTGCCAGCTCACCACTTTTAGATACGCAGTATTTT.